This TCR beta chain was sequenced in a study of tumor and adjacent non-tumor tissue in lung cancer (dated by TCRdb to 2016 to 2018). For the wider study: By cancer type, the cohort comprised eleven to twelve adenocarcinoma patients, 2 squamous cell carcinoma patients and 1 small cell lung cancer patient. Sequencing generated a total of 125,075,908 productive TCRbeta reads, averaging around 4.2 million reads per sample. The roughly 15 patients were aged about 31 to 80 years, included 10 men and 5 women, and had TNM stage I to III disease. TCRbeta CDR3 sequencing was performed on around 30 paired specimens, with one tumor sample and one normal lung sample collected per patient. Using bulk TCRbeta repertoires from roughly 14 lung cancer patients, the study set lung tumor tissue side by side with matched distant non-tumor lung tissue. Overall results and qualifications from the work: The sequencing platform is not named in the methods, and unique molecular identifiers are not mentioned. Because peripheral blood was not sequenced, the blood TCRbeta repertoires of the lung cancer patients in the study went unexamined. Tumor tissue showed significantly greater TCR diversity (inverse Simpson) than normal lung tissue (approximately 400 vs 170, P = 0.0075, Mann-Whitney U test). Younger patients had significantly higher TCR diversity, and higher tumor TCR diversity was associated with shorter overall and disease-free survival. The top 100 clones made up a significantly larger cumulative share of the repertoire in normal lung than in tumor tissue. Only roughly 14 patients were included in the cohort, and the need for larger samples and more detailed clinical data was noted by the authors.

On this clonotype: The antigen it binds to is not known. A much bigger clone sits one base away, suggesting this may be a read error.

The V end gives up 8 bases and the J end 7 bases, leaving 14 bases in the junction not matched to a gene. The germline V gene specifies MDHEN as CDR1 and SYDVKM as CDR2. The CDR3 covers 15 residues, taking in both the cysteine and the phenylalanine. Kept here is only the CDR3 DNA, which spans 45 bases and is read in frame from base 1. RNA was extracted from bulk unsorted tissue and checked for quality with a NanoDrop ND-1000 and an Agilent 2100. The normal lung samples consisted of distant non-tumor tissue collected more than 3 cm from the tumor edge. All donors had newly diagnosed lung cancer, had not received prior chemotherapy, and were admitted for thoracic surgery in China between August and November 2014. Patients who had received previous radiotherapy or chemotherapy, or who had another concurrent cancer, were excluded from the study. Pieces of surgical tissue measuring roughly 1-2.3 cm3 were kept in RNAlater solution and stored at -80 degrees C until use.

Libraries were made using multiplex PCR. Sequencing instrument: Illumina HiSeq 2500. TCRbeta libraries were built by three rounds of nested PCR using primers (Table S4), following protocols modified from ARM-PCR. PCR products of 200-500 bp were gel-excised and purified with the QIAquick gel extraction kit before sequencing. Processing in the source paper ran as follows. Trimmomatic was used to clean the reads, FLASH merged the cleaned reads into complete CDR3 sequences, and MiTCR assigned the sequences to V(D)J germline segments. Clonal diversity was computed as the inverse Simpson's index with VDJtools. In-frame sequences lacking a premature stop codon were counted as productive reads. Starting from the raw public reads, TCRdb applied fastp trimming at Q25, assembled clones with MiXCR and retained in-frame beta chains. Entries that share a CDR3 protein sequence are merged under the most common genes and DNA. TCRdb, not the original authors, processed these V and J calls. The sample data list 70,000 to 95,000 distinct CDR3 sequences, and less than 85% of these were observed just once. The ten largest make up approximately 40% of the sample.

The clonotype comes from a man aged 65 to 79 with non-small cell lung cancer. The sequence links TRBV28 to TRBJ2-3, and TRBD2 aligns with 8 junction nucleotides. The source material was distant non-tumor lung tissue. At the DNA level, the sequence is TGTGCCAGCGGGGGACTAGTGGGGGCGGGAAATACGCAGTATTTT. Translated, this gives CASGGLVGAGNTQYF.